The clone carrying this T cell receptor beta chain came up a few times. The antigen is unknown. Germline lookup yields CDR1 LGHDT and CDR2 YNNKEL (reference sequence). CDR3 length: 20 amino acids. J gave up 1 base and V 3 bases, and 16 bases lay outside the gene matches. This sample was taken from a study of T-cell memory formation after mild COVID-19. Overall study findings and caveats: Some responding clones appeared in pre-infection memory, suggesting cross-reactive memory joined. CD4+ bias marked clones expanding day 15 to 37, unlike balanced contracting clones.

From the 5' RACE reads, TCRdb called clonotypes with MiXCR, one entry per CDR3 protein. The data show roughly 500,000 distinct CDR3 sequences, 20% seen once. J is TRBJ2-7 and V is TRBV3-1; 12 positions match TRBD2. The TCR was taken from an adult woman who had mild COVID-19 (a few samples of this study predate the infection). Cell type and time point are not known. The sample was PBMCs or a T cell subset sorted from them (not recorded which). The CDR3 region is CASSHSRPRTSGVLSYEQYF. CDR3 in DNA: TGTGCCAGCAGCCATTCCCGGCCCCGGACTAGCGGGGTCCTTTCCTACGAGCAGTACTTC.